These 17 T cell receptor beta chains came from one sample sequenced in a study of T cell responses to AZD1222 COVID-19 vaccine. TCRdb's copy holds only in-frame clones and misses some; the assay was immunoSEQ multiplex PCR. Of roughly 130,000 clones in the sample, around nine tenths were seen once. Here the sequenced sample was peripheral blood, taken on day 0 of AZD1222 vaccination. The origin of the receptors is an adult in good health.

The CDR3 nucleotides are TGCGCCAGCAGCCAAGGGGCAGGTCGTACCTACGAGCAGTACTTC. As protein: CASSQGAGRTYEQYF. The V call is TRBV4-3, the J call TRBJ2-7; D is ambiguous. The germline V gene encodes CDR1 LGHNA and CDR2 YSLEER. V was clipped by 1 base and J by 2 bases, with 12 bases between them. CDR3 length: 15 amino acids.

V usage is TRBV7-8 and J usage is TRBJ1-2; the D gene is possibly TRBD1 (5 bases). The V gene's germline CDR1 is SGHVS and CDR2 FQNEAQ. The V gene lost 5 bases and the J gene lost 7 bases, with 14 bases spanning the gap. The CDR3 consists of 13 residues. The DNA of the CDR3 is TGTGCCAGCAGCATTGGAGGGGCAGGTGGCTACACCTTC. This gives the protein CASSIGGAGGYTF.

This chain connects TRBV5-1 to TRBJ1-2; D ambiguous. Trimming removed 5 bases at V and 4 bases at J, with 18 bases between. This CDR3 is built from 15 residues. Germline V gene lookup returns CDR1 SGHRS and CDR2 YFSETQ. CDR3 sequence reads: CASSSTDWEGYGYTF. The CDR3 DNA sequence: TGCGCCAGCAGTTCCACCGACTGGGAGGGCTATGGCTACACCTTC.

The rearrangement links TRBV28 to TRBJ1-2; D uncertain. CDR3 size: 15 residues. Between the trimmed V and J ends, which lost 5 bases and 4 bases, there was a span of 17 bases. The germline gives CDR1 MDHEN, CDR2 SYDVKM. The CDR3 coding sequence is TGTGCCAGCAGTAATGGGCGTCAATGGATCTATGGCTACACCTTC. Translation: CASSNGRQWIYGYTF.

J is TRBJ1-2 and V is TRBV11-2; D gene ambiguous. CDR3 length equals 13 residues. The germline CDR1 and CDR2 sequences are SGHAT and FQNNGV. Trimming left V 1 base short and J 4 bases short, with 7 bases between. This chain's CDR3 is CASSLVPFYGYTF. Here the CDR3 DNA reads TGTGCCAGCAGCTTAGTGCCCTTCTATGGCTACACCTTC.

The genes are TRBV5-6 and TRBJ2-7; maybe TRBD1 (5 bases). Germline assignment: CDR1 SGHDT and CDR2 YYEEEE. Trimming removed 2 bases from V and 4 bases from J, with 16 bases in between. The CDR3 covers 15 residues. Written as DNA, the CDR3 is TGTGCCAGCAGCTTCCGTAGCTCGGCAGGGTACGAGCAGTACTTC. Its protein is CASSFRSSAGYEQYF.

This sequence joins TRBV30 and TRBJ2-3; 8 bases agree with TRBD2. This CDR3 spans 14 amino acids. J gave up 6 bases and V 7 bases, and 12 bases lay outside the gene matches. The germline V gene encodes CDR1 GTSNPN and CDR2 SVGIG (reference sequence). CDR3 sequence: CAYLHRTSRDTQYF. In DNA, the CDR3 is TGTGCCTATCTTCACCGGACTAGCAGGGATACGCAGTATTTT.

This chain connects TRBV7-3 to TRBJ2-2; no clear D gene. Per germline, CDR1 SGHTA and CDR2 FQGTGA. This CDR3 comprises 13 residues. Trimming pared 2 bases from V and 6 bases from J, leaving 7 bases between. The CDR3 here is CASSLHQAGELFF. CDR3 nucleotides: TGTGCCAGCAGCTTACATCAGGCCGGGGAGCTGTTTTTT.

The genes are TRBV30 and TRBJ1-5; TRBD1 matches at 9 bases. The germline CDR1 and CDR2 sequences are GTSNPN and SVGIG (reference sequence). The CDR3 length is 15 residues. The J segment lost 4 bases and the V segment lost 0 bases, leaving 4 bases of the junction unmatched. The CDR3 DNA sequence: TGTGCCTGGAGTGTAGACGACAGGGGGAATCAGCCCCAGCATTTT. It yields the protein CAWSVDDRGNQPQHF.

About this clone itself: The junction differs from germline at one of its ends, possibly a read error. The V gene is TRBV29-1, the J gene TRBJ1-2; TRBD1 is a possible D gene (5 bases). The CDR3 consists of 11 residues. CDR1 and CDR2 (germline): SQVTM, ANQGSEA. The DNA of the CDR3 is TGCAGTGGGACTCTTGACTACGGCTACACCTTC. Amino acid sequence: CSGTLDYGYTF.

The table lists this clone with a count of one. The chain uses TRBV6-5 and TRBJ2-6; a possible D gene is TRBD1 (6 bases). V was cut by 6 bases and J by 2 bases, with 11 bases left in between. From germline, CDR1 is MNHEY and CDR2 SVGAGI. The length of the CDR3 is 15 residues. CDR3 amino acids: CASSPGVPGANVLTF. In DNA, the CDR3 is TGTGCCAGCAGCCCAGGGGTCCCTGGGGCCAACGTCCTGACTTTC.

V and J are TRBV6-2 or TRBV6-3 and TRBJ1-2; D gene ambiguous. Per the germline V gene, CDR1 is MNHEY and CDR2 is SVGEGT. V was trimmed by 4 bases and J by 4 bases, leaving 10 bases between them. CDR3 length: 13 residues. CDR3 protein: CASSFGYLYGYTF. CDR3 nucleotide sequence: TGTGCCAGCAGTTTCGGCTACCTCTATGGCTACACCTTC.

The V call is TRBV25-1, the J call TRBJ2-2; 12 bases line up with TRBD2. The CDR3 runs 16 residues. CDR1 MGHDK and CDR2 SYGVNS come from the germline V gene. Trimming took 5 bases from V and 5 from J; bases not matched to a gene: 6. CDR3 sequence (DNA): TGTGCCAGCAGTCGACTAGCGGGAGTAAATACCGGGGAGCTGTTTTTT. It translates to CASSRLAGVNTGELFF.

This chain connects TRBV19 to TRBJ2-2; D is undetermined. Germline loops: CDR1 LNHDA, CDR2 SQIVND (reference sequence). V lost 3 bases to trimming and J lost 3 bases, with 8 bases between them. The CDR3 is 14 amino acids. CDR3 DNA sequence: TGTGCCAGTAGTATGCAGGCAGACACCGGGGAGCTGTTTTTT. Translated, it gives CASSMQADTGELFF.

This CDR3 reads CASSFGGRTSYEQYF. DNA of the CDR3: TGTGCCAGCAGCTTCGGCGGGAGAACCTCCTACGAGCAGTACTTC. The chain is built from TRBV11-3 and TRBJ2-7; 7 positions match TRBD2. J gave up 0 bases and V 3 bases, and 5 bases lay outside the gene matches. The CDR3 spans 15 residues. CDR1 and CDR2 (germline): SGHNT, YENEEA.

V is TRBV9 and J is TRBJ2-3; 7 bases align to TRBD2. Germline V lookup: CDR1 SGDLS, CDR2 YYNGEE. This CDR3 is 15 amino acids long. The trim removed 1 base at V and 1 base at J, leaving 3 bases unmatched. The CDR3 reads CASSVTAGGTDTQYF. In nucleotides, the CDR3 is TGTGCCAGCAGCGTAACGGCGGGGGGCACAGATACGCAGTATTTT. Combining the CDR3 with reference TRBV9 and TRBJ2-3 gives the whole variable domain DSGVTQTPKHLITATGQRVTLRCSPRSGDLSVYWYQQSLDQGLQFLIQYYNGEERAKGNILERFSAQQFPDLHSELNLSSLELGDSALYFCASSVTAGGTDTQYFGPGTRLTVL.

The chain recombines TRBV12-5 with TRBJ1-3; D perhaps matches TRBD1 (5 bases). The germline V gene has CDR1 LGHNT and CDR2 FRNRAP. The CDR3 sequence is 16 residues long. V was shortened by 0 bases and J by 3 bases, with 12 bases between the two germline ends. CDR3 residues: CASGLVSPTVGNTIYF. CDR3 bases: TGTGCTAGTGGTTTGGTAAGCCCGACAGTTGGAAACACCATATATTTT.